The clone carrying this TCR beta chain has at least ten counts. Its antigen is not known. This entry is derived from a study of T cells in Graves' hyperthyroidism and ophthalmopathy. The study, taken as a whole, reports: The blood repertoire included most of the expanded thyroid clonotypes above 0.001.

The length of the CDR3 is 15 residues. Germline V gene lookup returns CDR1 SGHNT and CDR2 YENEEA. Trimming at V came to 5 bases and at J to 5 bases, leaving 6 bases not matched to a gene. The CDR3 regions of TCR beta were amplified from RNA transcripts. HTBI primers drove first-round RT-PCR of the TCR CDR3. TCRdb re-called the multiplex PCR reads through MiXCR, storing one row per CDR3 protein. The sample has about 250,000 distinct CDR3 sequences, around 20% seen once; the top ten hold around 64%. The chain combines TRBV11-3 with TRBJ1-4, with TRBD1 matching over 9 bases. Sample: blood. This receptor was obtained from a man aged 25 to 40 with Graves' ophthalmopathy. CDR3 residues: CASSKTGTGNEKLFF. CDR3 sequence (DNA): TGTGCCAGCAGCAAAACCGGGACAGGGAATGAAAAACTGTTTTTT.